The source of this TCR beta chain is a study of blood T cell repertoires in COVID-19. A word on this clone: One end of the junction does not line up with germline, which may come from a read error.

Per the original data handling: From reference gene primer amplification, estimates of nucleated cell counts were derived. The method was immunoSEQ multiplex PCR; TCRdb's version includes in-frame clones alone and lacks a portion of them. D and trimming were read from the DNA, whereas the V and J calls and clone size are those reported in that table. The data hold 13,000 or so clones, with 70% to 90% observed a single time. Material: peripheral blood. The origin of this receptor is a man between 35 and 55 years old with active or convalescent COVID-19.

CDR3 region: CATSWEGGSLHF. CDR3 DNA: TGTGCCACCAGTTGGGAGGGGGGATCCCTCCACTTT. The genes are TRBV6-5 and TRBJ1-6; D might be TRBD1 (6 bases). The CDR3 contains 12 residues. CDR1 and CDR2 from the germline V gene are MNHEY and SVGAGI.